This record concerns one TCR beta chain sequence. Antigen unknown. The length of the CDR3 is 15 residues. Trimming pared 3 bases from V and 4 bases from J, leaving 14 bases between. The germline V gene encodes CDR1 SGDLS and CDR2 YYNGEE. This sample is part of a study of beta chain features in type 1 diabetes. Regarding the study as a whole: People with Type 1 diabetes carried modestly yet significantly shorter TCRB CDR3s in all four CD4+ subsets. The VDJ junctions of type 1 diabetes patients carried fewer insertions and more deletions.

Expressed TCRB transcripts were sequenced after all isolated RNA was converted to cDNA. Sequencing used immunoSEQ multiplex PCR; TCRdb keeps in-frame clones, though not all of them. The sample shows about 290,000 clones, under 8.5% of them seen only once. The sample taken for sequencing was central memory CD4+ T cells from blood. This TCR derives from a woman between 18 and 30 years old in good health. V gene TRBV9 combines with J gene TRBJ2-1, with a possible D match to TRBD1 (6 bases). Here the CDR3 DNA reads TGTGCCAGCAGCGCCCTCGGACAGCTATACAATGAGCAGTTCTTC. The encoded protein is CASSALGQLYNEQFF.